One sample yielded the 24 T cell receptor beta chains listed below, sequenced in a study of T cell changes during pregnancy in multiple sclerosis. The protocol was immunoSEQ multiplex PCR, while the TCRdb copy is restricted to in-frame clones and leaves out a portion. The sample contains approximately 50,000 clones, roughly nine tenths of which appear only once. This specimen was CD8+ T cells from peripheral blood mononuclear cells, taken after pregnancy. Source of these receptors: a female donor with multiple sclerosis, enrolled in a pregnancy study.

V is TRBV11-2 and J is TRBJ1-4; the D is unclear. Germline V gene lookup returns CDR1 SGHAT and CDR2 FQNNGV. V shed 6 bases and J shed 2 bases, with 16 bases lying between them. This CDR3 contains 16 residues. The CDR3 region has the DNA TGTGCCAGCAGTGGGGAGGGCCAGGAGACTAATGAAAAACTGTTTTTT. Its translation: CASSGEGQETNEKLFF.

V is TRBV13 and J is TRBJ1-5, with D perhaps matching TRBD1 (5 bases). V was clipped by 0 bases and J by 7 bases, with 7 bases between them. CDR3 size: 13 residues. Germline lookup yields CDR1 PRHDT and CDR2 FYEKMQ (reference sequence). CDR3: CASSLGRGQPQHF. The DNA of the CDR3 is TGTGCCAGCAGCTTAGGCCGGGGGCAGCCCCAGCATTTT. Based on the CDR3 plus reference TRBV13 and TRBJ1-5, the full variable domain is AAGVIQSPRHLIKEKRETATLKCYPIPRHDTVYWYQQGPGQDPQFLISFYEKMQSDKGSIPDRFSAQQFSDYHSELNMSSLELGDSALYFCASSLGRGQPQHFGDGTRLSIL.

This chain links TRBV6-5 with TRBJ1-2; possible D gene TRBD1, 5 bases. The CDR3 loop spans 13 amino acids. Germline-derived CDR1 and CDR2 are MNHEY and SVGAGI. With 7 bases removed from V and 0 bases from J, the gap between germline ends came to 9 bases. The DNA for the CDR3 is TGTGCCAGCACCGAAGGGGCTAACTATGGCTACACCTTC. Amino acids: CASTEGANYGYTF.

The rearrangement uses TRBV13 and TRBJ2-1, with 12 bases aligning to TRBD2. This CDR3 region has 16 residues. With V trimmed by 2 bases and J by 8 bases, 7 bases remained unmatched. Germline CDR1 and CDR2: PRHDT and FYEKMQ (reference sequence). The CDR3: CASSLSPSGGAYEQFF. The CDR3 DNA sequence: TGTGCCAGCAGCTTAAGTCCTAGCGGGGGGGCGTATGAGCAGTTCTTC. The full variable domain, with the rest looked up from reference TRBV13 and TRBJ2-1, is AAGVIQSPRHLIKEKRETATLKCYPIPRHDTVYWYQQGPGQDPQFLISFYEKMQSDKGSIPDRFSAQQFSDYHSELNMSSLELGDSALYFCASSLSPSGGAYEQFFGPGTRLTVL.

This chain connects TRBV19 to TRBJ1-1, with D possibly TRBD1 on 5 matching bases. Trimming removed 7 bases at V and 11 bases at J, with 17 bases between. Germline CDR1 LNHDA, CDR2 SQIVND (reference sequence). CDR3 length: 12 residues. The CDR3 DNA sequence: TGTGCCAGTACCGTTGGGGGGTCGGAGGCTTTCTTT. This encodes CASTVGGSEAFF.

In DNA form, the CDR3 reads TGTGCCAGCTCTCGGACAGGGTTTGTGGACACCATATATTTT. Encoded protein: CASSRTGFVDTIYF. The chain employs TRBV2 and TRBJ1-3; TRBD1 matches 8 bases. Germline assignment: CDR1 SNHLY and CDR2 FYNNEI. The CDR3 totals 14 residues. J gave up 8 bases and V 8 bases, and 11 bases lay outside the gene matches.

The V and J genes are TRBV6-5 and TRBJ2-2, with D maybe TRBD2 (5 bases). The CDR3 totals 12 residues. CDR1 is MNHEY and CDR2 is SVGAGI in the germline V gene. V dropped 4 bases and J dropped 6 bases, with 6 bases sitting between them. The CDR3 loop reads CASSWGAGELFF. DNA of the CDR3: TGTGCCAGCAGTTGGGGAGCCGGGGAGCTGTTTTTT.

This clone was counted once. The chain combines TRBV6-1 with TRBJ1-5; 10 bases map to TRBD1. The germline gives CDR1 MNHNS, CDR2 SASEGT. CDR3 length: 15 amino acids. V shed 7 bases, J shed 11 bases, and the junction held 14 bases outside the gene matches. CDR3 coding DNA: TGTGCCAGCACGGCCGGGACAGGGGCCCCTTTGGCCCAGCATTTT. Amino acids: CASTAGTGAPLAQHF.

This chain links TRBV5-6 with TRBJ1-1, with D perhaps matching TRBD1 (5 bases). Trimming cost V 5 bases and J 11 bases, with 16 bases left between them. This CDR3 region has 12 residues. CDR1 and CDR2 (germline): SGHDT, YYEEEE. CDR3 protein: CASSYQAGVAFF. CDR3 DNA: TGTGCCAGCAGTTACCAGGCGGGGGTCGCTTTCTTT.

This clone was observed once. CDR3 coding DNA: TGTGCCACCAGCCCACCCCCCCCAGGGAACACTGAAGCTTTCTTT. Its protein product is CATSPPPPGNTEAFF. The J gene is TRBJ1-1, the V gene TRBV15; D is unresolved. Trimming stripped 5 bases from V and 1 base from J, with 14 bases between. The CDR3 contains 15 residues. Germline V gene lookup returns CDR1 LNHNV and CDR2 YYDKDF (reference sequence).

The chain couples TRBV15 to TRBJ1-5; the D is unclear. Germline V lookup: CDR1 LNHNV, CDR2 YYDKDF (reference sequence). The CDR3 length is 14 residues. Trimming stripped 6 bases from V and 6 bases from J, with 15 bases between. The CDR3 sequence is CATSTRLAGQPQHF. In DNA form, the CDR3 reads TGTGCCACCAGTACTAGGCTAGCCGGTCAGCCCCAGCATTTT.

The J gene is TRBJ2-3, the V gene TRBV2; 9 bases map to TRBD1. This CDR3 spans 14 amino acids. Germline V gene sequence: CDR1 SNHLY, CDR2 FYNNEI. V lost 6 bases to trimming and J lost 4 bases; unmatched junction nucleotides: 5. The CDR3: CASRGGQGADTQYF. The CDR3, as DNA: TGTGCCAGCAGGGGGGGACAGGGCGCAGATACGCAGTATTTT.

This clone was observed a single time. One end of the junction is discordant with germline, which a read error may explain. This chain uses TRBV7-9 with TRBJ2-7, with a tentative D call TRBD1 (5 bases). This CDR3 is built from 12 residues. CDR1 and CDR2 (germline): SEHNR, FQNEAQ (reference sequence). CDR3 bases: TGTGCCAGCAGGTTAGGAGCAGGGGAGCAGTACTTC. Translation: CASRLGAGEQYF.

V and J are TRBV27 and TRBJ2-2; the match to TRBD2 covers 8 bases. CDR1 MNHEY and CDR2 SMNVEV come from the germline V gene (reference sequence). This CDR3 comprises 14 residues. The J segment lost 3 bases and the V segment lost 8 bases, leaving 5 bases of the junction unmatched. CDR3 sequence (DNA): TGTGCCAGCTCGGCGGGGGGTCACACCGGGGAGCTGTTTTTT. It specifies CASSAGGHTGELFF.

The V and J genes are TRBV25-1 and TRBJ1-4; TRBD1 matches at 7 bases. After removal of 8 bases from V and 6 bases from J, the junction contained 6 bases not matched to a gene. Germline CDR1 is MGHDK and CDR2 is SYGVNS. The CDR3 has 13 amino acids. The CDR3 DNA is TGTGCCAGCTCGACAGGGATTGATGAAAAACTGTTTTTT. It encodes CASSTGIDEKLFF.

This clone was seen only once. CDR3 coding DNA: TGTGCCAGGGACCAGGGGCCAAACACTGAAGCTTTCTTT. It is translated as CARDQGPNTEAFF. The chain uses TRBV30 and TRBJ1-1, with D possibly being TRBD1 (6 bases). The V end lost 8 bases, the J end lost 2 bases, and 15 bases lay between the germline ends. In germline, CDR1 is GTSNPN, CDR2 SVGIG (reference sequence). CDR3 size: 13 residues. Looking up the rest from reference TRBV30 and TRBJ1-1 gives the full variable domain: SQTIHQWPATLVQPVGSPLSLECTVEGTSNPNLYWYRQAAGRGLQLLFYSVGIGQISSEVPQNLSASRPQDRQFILSSKKLLLSDSGFYLCARDQGPNTEAFFGQGTRLTVV.

V and J are TRBV9 and TRBJ2-3; D may be TRBD2 (7 bases). This CDR3 is 13 amino acids long. The V and J ends lost 7 bases and 4 bases respectively, with 13 bases between them. Germline V gene lookup returns CDR1 SGDLS and CDR2 YYNGEE. The CDR3, as DNA: TGTGCCAGCGGAGGGGGGGCTCCAGATACGCAGTATTTT. It specifies CASGGGAPDTQYF. Variable domain in full (rest from reference TRBV9 and TRBJ2-3): DSGVTQTPKHLITATGQRVTLRCSPRSGDLSVYWYQQSLDQGLQFLIQYYNGEERAKGNILERFSAQQFPDLHSELNLSSLELGDSALYFCASGGGAPDTQYFGPGTRLTVL.

The J gene is TRBJ2-5, the V gene TRBV27, with TRBD1 matching over 10 bases. The CDR3 runs to 13 residues. With 8 bases clipped from V and 5 bases from J, the junction kept 5 bases outside the gene matches. Per germline, CDR1 MNHEY and CDR2 SMNVEV (reference sequence). The CDR3 bases are TGTGCCAGCTCACCGGGACAGGGGGAGACCCAGTACTTC. As protein: CASSPGQGETQYF.

CDR3 region: CASGYGLAGGSDTQYF. CDR3 sequence (DNA): TGTGCAAGCGGCTACGGACTAGCGGGGGGCTCAGATACGCAGTATTTT. The rearrangement links TRBV12-2 to TRBJ2-3; the D call TRBD2 from the table was never checked on the DNA. TRBV12-2 is classified as a pseudogene. The CDR3 has 16 residues.

V is TRBV27 and J is TRBJ1-5, with a weak D call TRBD1 (5 bases). Trimming pared 3 bases from V and 5 bases from J, leaving 14 bases between. Germline values: CDR1 MNHEY, CDR2 SMNVEV (reference sequence). There are 15 residues in the CDR3. Here the CDR3 DNA reads TGTGCCAGCAGTTTTACAGGTCCCCCTGATCAGCCCCAGCATTTT. Translated: CASSFTGPPDQPQHF.

The chain combines TRBV5-8 with TRBJ1-3, with D possibly matching TRBD1 (5 bases). This CDR3 is 17 amino acids long. V was trimmed by 0 bases and J by 2 bases, leaving 15 bases between them. Germline-derived CDR1 and CDR2 are SGHTS and YDEGEE. DNA for the CDR3: TGTGCCAGCAGCTTGGTGGGGGGAGCAGGTGCTGGAAACACCATATATTTT. Protein sequence: CASSLVGGAGAGNTIYF.

This clone appeared a single time. The J gene is TRBJ1-2, the V gene TRBV2; D is perhaps TRBD1 (5 bases). This CDR3 spans 15 amino acids. Germline V gene data show CDR1 as SNHLY and CDR2 as FYNNEI. The V end lost 8 bases, the J end lost 5 bases, and 21 bases lay between the germline ends. The CDR3 loop is CASPTDEGAMYGYTF. Here the CDR3 DNA reads TGTGCCAGCCCAACTGATGAAGGGGCGATGTATGGCTACACCTTC.

V gene TRBV15 combines with J gene TRBJ2-2; 10 bases line up with TRBD1. After removal of 1 base from V and 5 bases from J, the junction contained 10 bases not matched to a gene. The CDR3 length is 18 residues. Germline V gene data show CDR1 as LNHNV and CDR2 as YYDKDF (reference sequence). As DNA, the CDR3 is TGTGCCACCAGCAGAGGGAGGGACAGGGGTGGGTGGACCGGGGAGCTGTTTTTT. Protein: CATSRGRDRGGWTGELFF.

This chain joins TRBV7-9 and TRBJ1-6; 7 positions agree with TRBD1. The CDR3 loop spans 13 amino acids. Germline V CDR1 and CDR2: SEHNR, FQNEAQ (reference sequence). The junction had 4 bases not matched to a gene; V was cut back by 5 bases and J by 9 bases. Here the CDR3 DNA reads TGTGCCAGCAGCGACAGGGACTTTTCACCCCTCCACTTT. Translation gives CASSDRDFSPLHF.